This T cell receptor beta chain was retrieved from a study of memory CD4+ T cells and cytomegalovirus serostatus. Overall study: Healthy Belgian adult donors included nine or ten CMV-positive and more than 20 CMV-negative people.

Single viable CD3+CD4+CD8-CD45RO+ cells were sorted as the memory CD4+ T cells. Sequenced by immunoSEQ multiplex PCR; TCRdb stores in-frame clones only, minus some. This table holds about 61,000 clones, roughly four fifths found once. There are 15 residues in the CDR3. Losses at the gene ends were 4 bases for V and 3 bases for J; bases not matched to a gene: 4. The V gene's germline CDR1 is SEHNR and CDR2 FQNEAQ (reference sequence). Study-level points and caveats: The CMV-associated TCR signature appears largely within the CD4+ memory repertoire. CD4+ memory repertoires contained about 40% of the roughly 150 reported CMV TCRbeta sequences.

This clone was seen once. The antigen is not known. This chain connects TRBV7-9 to TRBJ2-7, with 12 bases lining up with TRBD2. This receptor was taken from an adult in good health and CMV-seronegative. Sequenced input: memory CD4+ T cells from blood. The CDR3 DNA reads as TGTGCCAGCAGCTCTAGCGGGAGGGCCAACTACGAGCAGTACTTC. Translated: CASSSSGRANYEQYF.